One and the same sample provided the 28 T cell receptor beta chains below, sequenced in a study of T cell repertoires and HLA-DP antigens. Their target antigens are unknown. Sequencing used immunoSEQ multiplex PCR; TCRdb keeps in-frame clones, though not all of them. The sample holds approximately 100,000 clones, approximately 86% seen once. Sequenced input: CD4+ T cells from PBMCs. The receptors originated from a man over 45 in good health and CMV-seronegative.

The chain has TRBV6-5 and TRBJ2-3; unclear D gene. Germline V CDR1 and CDR2: MNHEY, SVGAGI. The CDR3 extends over 16 amino acids. Trimming stripped 0 bases from V and 3 bases from J, with 13 bases between. In DNA, the CDR3 is TGTGCCAGCAGTTACTCTATCCTCTCCGGGACAGATACGCAGTATTTT. It encodes CASSYSILSGTDTQYF.

This chain links TRBV7-9 with TRBJ2-5; 7 positions match TRBD2. In germline, CDR1 is SEHNR, CDR2 FQNEAQ (reference sequence). Germline trimming cut 5 bases from V and 2 bases from J; bases unmatched to any gene: 14. The CDR3 has 17 residues. CDR3 DNA: TGTGCCAGCAGCCCCAAAAAGAAGACTAGCTTGCAAGAGACCCAGTACTTC. Amino acids: CASSPKKKTSLQETQYF.

The rearrangement uses TRBV2 and TRBJ2-3; 9 bases agree with TRBD2. This CDR3 contains 13 residues. Germline V gene sequence: CDR1 SNHLY, CDR2 FYNNEI. Trimming at V came to 6 bases and at J to 11 bases, leaving 9 bases not matched to a gene. The CDR3 region has the DNA TGTGCCAGCAGATACTTAGCGGGGGACAGGCAGTATTTT. This encodes CASRYLAGDRQYF.

The chain recombines TRBV28 with TRBJ1-4; no clear D. The CDR3 is 15 amino acids. The germline V gene has CDR1 MDHEN and CDR2 SYDVKM. V was pared by 5 bases and J by 6 bases, with 16 bases between. The DNA of the CDR3 is TGTGCCAGCAGTCGCGCCGACCTTCTGGATGAAAAACTGTTTTTT. Translating it yields CASSRADLLDEKLFF.

The chain couples TRBV5-4 to TRBJ2-3, with 7 positions matching TRBD1. The CDR3 consists of 14 residues. The V segment lost 2 bases and the J segment 4 bases; nucleotides outside the gene matches: 4. Germline CDR1 reads SGHNT; CDR2 reads YYREEE (reference sequence). Written as DNA, the CDR3 is TGTGCCAGCAGCTTCACAGGGGTCGCAGATACGCAGTATTTT. It yields the protein CASSFTGVADTQYF.

The V call is TRBV6-5, the J call TRBJ2-7, with D maybe TRBD2 (7 bases). The V gene lost 5 bases and the J gene lost 5 bases, with 13 bases spanning the gap. CDR3 length equals 13 residues. The germline gives CDR1 MNHEY, CDR2 SVGAGI. CDR3 region: CASSGGAVHEQYF. The CDR3, as DNA: TGTGCCAGCAGTGGGGGGGCGGTACACGAGCAGTACTTC.

This sequence joins TRBV10-3 and TRBJ1-5; 12 positions agree with TRBD1. Germline lookup yields CDR1 ENHRY and CDR2 SYGVKD. There are 19 residues in the CDR3. The V segment lost 3 bases and the J segment 11 bases; nucleotides outside the gene matches: 20. The CDR3 region has the DNA TGTGCCATCAGTGACAACATGGGGACAGGGGGCGCAATGGGGGGGTCCCAGCATTTT. Its translation is CAISDNMGTGGAMGGSQHF.

This clone was found once. The chain is built from TRBV2 and TRBJ2-7; maybe TRBD2 (6 bases). V was cut by 8 bases and J by 6 bases, with 17 bases left in between. CDR1 and CDR2 (germline): SNHLY, FYNNEI. This CDR3 region has 13 residues. The CDR3 loop reads CASEFGGAGEQYF. DNA for the CDR3: TGTGCCAGCGAGTTCGGAGGGGCTGGCGAGCAGTACTTC.

This chain connects TRBV30 to TRBJ1-1, with D hard to call. Germline V lookup: CDR1 GTSNPN, CDR2 SVGIG (reference sequence). V was shortened by 3 bases and J by 0 bases, with 8 bases between the two germline ends. This CDR3 is built from 13 residues. The CDR3 spells CAWSRTMNTEAFF. CDR3 bases: TGTGCCTGGAGCCGGACTATGAACACTGAAGCTTTCTTT.

This clone was seen just once. One end of the junction fails to match germline, which may point to a read error. V and J are TRBV19 and TRBJ2-1; 9 bases match TRBD1. The CDR3 runs 14 residues. Looked up from germline, CDR1 is LNHDA and CDR2 is SQIVND (reference sequence). The CDR3 nucleotides read TGTGCCAGTAACACCGGGACAGGGTACACTGAGCAGTTCTTC. It encodes CASNTGTGYTEQFF.

The V and J genes are TRBV5-6 and TRBJ2-5; D is uncertain. Germline V gene sequence: CDR1 SGHDT, CDR2 YYEEEE. The CDR3 consists of 14 residues. Trimming pared 0 bases from V and 1 base from J, leaving 7 bases between. CDR3 loop: CASSLGSVQETQYF. The CDR3 DNA follows: TGTGCCAGCAGCTTGGGTTCAGTCCAAGAGACCCAGTACTTC.

The chain employs TRBV7-2 and TRBJ1-4; unclear D gene. Per germline, CDR1 SGHTA and CDR2 FQGNSA. The length of the CDR3 is 14 residues. Between the trimmed V and J ends, which lost 5 bases and 6 bases, there was a span of 13 bases. The CDR3 DNA reads TGTGCCAGCAGCCCCTACAAGCGGGATGAAAAACTGTTTTTT. Residues: CASSPYKRDEKLFF.

The chain links TRBV7-2 to TRBJ1-2; maybe TRBD1 (6 bases). V dropped 4 bases and J dropped 7 bases, with 16 bases sitting between them. CDR1 is SGHTA and CDR2 is FQGNSA in the germline V gene. The CDR3 length is 14 residues. The CDR3 DNA follows: TGTGCCAGCAGCTCATATGGACAGACTACTGGCTACACCTTC. As protein: CASSSYGQTTGYTF.

As concerns this clone: The germline gene is not matched at one end of the junction; a read error may be the cause. The CDR3 loop is CASSFSLAEETQYF. In nucleotides, the CDR3 is TGTGCTAGCAGCTTCTCCCTAGCGGAAGAGACCCAGTACTTC. This chain uses TRBV7-7 with TRBJ2-5; 7 positions agree with TRBD2. In germline, CDR1 is SSHAT, CDR2 FNYEAQ (reference sequence). This CDR3 comprises 14 residues. Based on the CDR3 plus reference TRBV7-7 and TRBJ2-5, the full variable domain is GAGVSQSPRYKVTKRGQDVTLRCDPISSHATLYWYQQALGQGPEFLTYFNYEAQPDKSGLPSDRFSAERPEGSISTLTIQRTEQRDSAMYRCASSFSLAEETQYFGPGTRLLVL.

This chain links TRBV27 with TRBJ2-3; 13 positions match TRBD2. In germline, CDR1 is MNHEY, CDR2 SMNVEV (reference sequence). Losses at the gene ends were 2 bases for V and 4 bases for J; bases not matched to a gene: 6. The CDR3 runs 17 residues. In nucleotides, the CDR3 is TGTGCCAGCAGTTTAACTAGCGGGAGGGTTTATGCAGATACGCAGTATTTT. Protein: CASSLTSGRVYADTQYF.

There are many counts of this clone. The genes are TRBV2 and TRBJ1-2; 7 positions match TRBD1. CDR3 length: 12 amino acids. Germline loops: CDR1 SNHLY, CDR2 FYNNEI. V lost 7 bases, J lost 6 bases, and 5 bases stayed unmatched. CDR3 loop: CASKNRGNGYTF. The CDR3 DNA sequence: TGTGCCAGCAAGAACAGGGGAAATGGCTACACCTTC.

The CDR3 nucleotides read TGCGCCAGCAGCTTGGTGGGGGACATCCTTGGGTACACCTTC. This gives the protein CASSLVGDILGYTF. V is TRBV5-1 and J is TRBJ1-2; tentative D call: TRBD1 (6 bases). CDR3 length equals 14 residues. Deletions cut 0 bases from V and 11 bases from J, with 17 bases between. Per the germline V gene, CDR1 is SGHRS and CDR2 is YFSETQ.

The V call is TRBV27, the J call TRBJ2-3; D perhaps matches TRBD2 (7 bases). In germline, CDR1 is MNHEY, CDR2 SMNVEV (reference sequence). The CDR3 runs to 15 residues. Between the trimmed V and J ends, which lost 6 bases and 2 bases, there was a span of 15 bases. The CDR3 sequence: CASRARGAYTDTQYF. In DNA, the CDR3 is TGTGCCAGCAGGGCCCGGGGGGCTTACACAGATACGCAGTATTTT.

The chain joins TRBV6-1 to TRBJ2-3; no firm D call. With 5 bases removed from V and 3 bases from J, the gap between germline ends came to 6 bases. CDR3 size: 12 residues. CDR1 and CDR2 (germline): MNHNS, SASEGT. CDR3 in amino acids: CASSPRTDTQYF. The CDR3 DNA reads TGTGCCAGCAGTCCTCGGACAGATACGCAGTATTTT.

The chain links TRBV29-1 to TRBJ2-1, with 8 bases fitting TRBD1. The V gene's germline CDR1 is SQVTM and CDR2 ANQGSEA. Trimming cost V 5 bases and J 0 bases; bases outside gene matches: 3. CDR3 length: 14 amino acids. CDR3 coding DNA: TGCAGCGTTCGGGACAGGAGCTCCTACAATGAGCAGTTCTTC. Translating gives CSVRDRSSYNEQFF.

Comment on this clone: At one end, the junction sequence differs from germline, possibly due to a read error. The V and J genes are TRBV7-9 and TRBJ1-4; D gene unclear. This CDR3 spans 16 amino acids. Per the germline V gene, CDR1 is SEHNR and CDR2 is FQNEAQ (reference sequence). The CDR3 here is CASTLAVSPTNEKLFF. CDR3 in DNA: TGTGCCAGCACCTTAGCGGTCAGCCCAACTAATGAAAAACTGTTTTTT. Variable domain in full (rest from reference TRBV7-9 and TRBJ1-4): DTGVSQNPRHKITKRGQNVTFRCDPISEHNRLYWYRQTLGQGPEFLTYFQNEAQLEKSRLLSDRFSAERPKGSFSTLEIQRTEQGDSAMYLCASTLAVSPTNEKLFFGSGTQLSVL.

The V gene is TRBV6-6, the J gene TRBJ1-1, with D tentatively TRBD1 (6 bases). Germline CDR1 and CDR2: MNHNY and SVGAGI (reference sequence). V lost 6 bases, J lost 1 base, and 9 bases lay in between. The CDR3 loop spans 13 amino acids. The CDR3 coding sequence is TGTGCCAGCAGATGGACAGCGAACACTGAAGCTTTCTTT. Translated: CASRWTANTEAFF.

The chain couples TRBV4-3 to TRBJ2-2; D not certain. The CDR3 is 13 residues long. CDR1 and CDR2 (germline): LGHNA, YSLEER. V lost 5 bases, J lost 1 base, and 5 bases lay in between. The CDR3 sequence: CASSRQNTGELFF. CDR3 sequence (DNA): TGCGCCAGCAGCAGGCAGAACACCGGGGAGCTGTTTTTT.

A remark on this clone: Different DNA sequences within this sample yield the same CDR3. V gene TRBV9 combines with J gene TRBJ2-6, with D unresolved. Per the germline V gene, CDR1 is SGDLS and CDR2 is YYNGEE. This CDR3 is built from 18 residues. With 0 bases removed from V and 0 bases from J, the gap between germline ends came to 13 bases. CDR3 nucleotides: TGTGCCAGCAGCGTAGGGGCCAGCTGGAGCTCTGGGGCCAACGTCCTGACTTTC. Residues: CASSVGASWSSGANVLTF.

The chain has TRBV7-2 and TRBJ2-2, with unresolved D. V shed 5 bases and J shed 4 bases, with 5 bases lying between them. Germline V gene data show CDR1 as SGHTA and CDR2 as FQGNSA. This CDR3 has 12 amino acids. The CDR3 is CASSGFTGELFF. CDR3 DNA sequence: TGTGCCAGCAGCGGTTTCACCGGGGAGCTGTTTTTT.

A remark on this clone: Other nucleotide sequences in the sample specify the same CDR3. This chain links TRBV5-1 with TRBJ1-2, with 7 bases aligning to TRBD1. The trim removed 0 bases at V and 5 bases at J, leaving 7 bases unmatched. CDR1 is SGHRS, CDR2 YFSETQ, per germline. The CDR3 totals 15 residues. Here the CDR3 reads CASSLEGQGGYGYTF. DNA of the CDR3: TGCGCCAGCAGCTTGGAAGGGCAGGGGGGATATGGCTACACCTTC.

The chain recombines TRBV11-1 with TRBJ1-1; D not resolved. CDR1 is SGHAT and CDR2 is FQDESV in the germline V gene (reference sequence). Trimming stripped 6 bases from V and 2 bases from J, with 16 bases between. This CDR3 spans 15 amino acids. CDR3 coding DNA: TGTGCCAGCAGGAGGAGGAGGGCAGGAAACACTGAAGCTTTCTTT. Protein sequence: CASRRRRAGNTEAFF.

The rearrangement links TRBV30 to TRBJ2-5; no definite D call. The ends were cut back, 0 bases at V and 2 bases at J, with 13 bases in the middle. Germline CDR1 GTSNPN, CDR2 SVGIG (reference sequence). This CDR3 comprises 15 residues. The CDR3 reads CAWSVSVVIQETQYF. The CDR3 coding sequence is TGTGCCTGGAGTGTTTCAGTCGTAATACAAGAGACCCAGTACTTC.